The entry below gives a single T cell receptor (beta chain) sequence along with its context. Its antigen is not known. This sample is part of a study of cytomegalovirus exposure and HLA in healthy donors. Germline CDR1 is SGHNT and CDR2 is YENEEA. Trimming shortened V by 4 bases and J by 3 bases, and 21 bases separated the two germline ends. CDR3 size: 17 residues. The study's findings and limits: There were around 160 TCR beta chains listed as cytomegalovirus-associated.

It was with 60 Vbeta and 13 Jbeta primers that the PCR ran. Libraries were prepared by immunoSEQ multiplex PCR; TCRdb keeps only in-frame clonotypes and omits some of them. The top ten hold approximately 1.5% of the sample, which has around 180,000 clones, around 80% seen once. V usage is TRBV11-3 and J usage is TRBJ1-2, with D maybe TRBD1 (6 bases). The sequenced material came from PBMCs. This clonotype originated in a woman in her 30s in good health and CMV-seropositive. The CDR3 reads CASSSARLEGVHYGYTF. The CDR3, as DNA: TGTGCCAGCAGCTCCGCTAGGCTCGAGGGGGTCCACTATGGCTACACCTTC.